A single T cell receptor (beta chain) is shown here with its context. Its target is unknown. The CDR3 length is 15 residues. Germline assignment: CDR1 LNHDA and CDR2 SQIVND (reference sequence). Deletions cut 10 bases from V and 7 bases from J, with 25 bases between. The source of the sample is a study of cytomegalovirus exposure and HLA in healthy donors. The PCR used 60 Vbeta and 13 Jbeta primers. Here immunoSEQ multiplex PCR was the method, and the copy in TCRdb shows in-frame clones only, minus some. The sample holds fewer than 150,000 clones; 76% are singletons and the top ten take approximately 4%. General study results and limits: What was likely a sequencing artifact was a cluster of highly shared sequence variants. Later on, an analysis tied about 17,000 TCR beta sequences to HLA alleles at 0.05 false discovery rate.

V gene TRBV19 combines with J gene TRBJ1-2; D unresolved. The clonotype comes from a man aged 18 to 30 in good health and CMV-seronegative. The sequenced material came from PBMCs. The CDR3 sequence: CATRARYGPSSGYTF. Written as DNA, the CDR3 is TGTGCCACCCGGGCGAGGTATGGTCCTAGCTCTGGCTACACCTTC. The entire variable domain, with the rest obtained from reference TRBV19 and TRBJ1-2, is as follows: DGGITQSPKYLFRKEGQNVTLSCEQNLNHDAMYWYRQDPGQGLRLIYYSQIVNDFQKGDIAEGYSVSREKKESFPLTVTSAQKNPTAFYLCATRARYGPSSGYTFGSGTRLTVV.